The rows below give T cell receptor beta chains drawn from one sample of a study of CD8 T cells in Susac syndrome. From the immunoSEQ multiplex PCR reads, TCRdb called clonotypes with MiXCR, one entry per CDR3 protein. The table has 200,000 to 300,000 distinct CDR3 sequences, 90% to 97% seen once. The specimen was CD4+ T cells from PBMCs. The receptors stem from a human donor with Susac syndrome. Each CDR3 is given with its conserved first and last residue. The D gene is left open where the match is weak. Clone size is given for some rows only: seen once, a few or many times, or a class if the clone is expanded.

. | . | TRBJ1-5 | TRBV4-1 | 13 | CASSPIGNQPQHF | TGCGCCAGCAGCCCTATTGGAAATCAGCCCCAGCATTTT
. | TRBD2 | TRBJ2-1 | TRBV5-6 | 15 | CASNRGLAGDSEQFF | TGTGCCAGTAACAGGGGACTAGCGGGAGACAGCGAGCAGTTCTTC
. | TRBD2 | TRBJ2-1 | TRBV10-1 | 19 | CASSEGDGDLAGDNDEQFF | TGCGCCAGCAGTGAGGGTGATGGGGACCTAGCGGGAGACAACGATGAGCAGTTCTTC
. | . | TRBJ1-2 | TRBV25-1 | 15 | CASRRTSESGYGYTF | TGTGCCAGCAGACGGACATCCGAATCAGGCTATGGCTACACCTTC
. | . | TRBJ2-1 | TRBV20-1 | 14 | CSASSSYSYNEQFF | TGCAGTGCTAGTAGCAGTTACTCCTACAATGAGCAGTTCTTC
once | . | TRBJ2-1 | TRBV7-7 | 15 | CASSLERGPYNEQFF | TGTGCTAGCAGCTTAGAACGGGGACCTTACAATGAGCAGTTCTTC
. | TRBD1 | TRBJ2-5 | TRBV2 | 16 | CASSENSGQGRQTQYF | TGTGCCAGCAGTGAAAATTCTGGACAGGGTAGACAGACCCAGTACTTC
. | . | TRBJ2-7 | TRBV30 | 14 | CAWGGIRRGYEQYF | TGTGCCTGGGGGGGCATTCGTAGGGGCTACGAGCAGTACTTC
. | . | TRBJ2-6 | TRBV6-2/TRBV6-3 | 15 | CASSVRNSGANVLTF | TGTGCCAGCAGTGTGAGGAACTCTGGGGCCAACGTCCTGACTTTC
few | TRBD2 | TRBJ2-1 | TRBV15 | 15 | CATSRKGLASAEQFF | TGTGCCACCAGCAGGAAAGGACTAGCCAGTGCTGAGCAGTTCTTC
. | . | TRBJ1-2 | TRBV20-1 | 12 | CSAPYVTFGYTF | TGCAGTGCTCCTTATGTGACTTTTGGCTACACCTTC
. | . | TRBJ2-1 | TRBV28 | 12 | CASSSVFNEQFF | TGTGCCAGCAGTTCCGTCTTCAATGAGCAGTTCTTC
. | . | TRBJ2-1 | TRBV19 | 14 | CASSPTISYNEQFF | TGTGCCAGTAGTCCCACGATCTCCTACAATGAGCAGTTCTTC
. | TRBD1 | TRBJ1-1 | TRBV29-1 | 13 | CSVETGTGTEAFF | TGCAGCGTAGAAACAGGGACAGGCACTGAAGCTTTCTTT
. | . | TRBJ2-4 | TRBV9 | 15 | CASSGPPAAKNIQYF | TGTGCCAGCAGCGGCCCCCCGGCGGCCAAAAACATTCAGTACTTC
. | . | TRBJ2-1 | TRBV20-1 | 15 | CSATIDSNPYNEQFF | TGCAGTGCTACCATTGATTCAAACCCCTACAATGAGCAGTTCTTC
. | TRBD1 | TRBJ1-2 | TRBV20-1 | 15 | CSAREWGQVSYGYTF | TGCAGTGCTAGAGAGTGGGGACAGGTTAGCTATGGCTACACCTTC
. | TRBD1 | TRBJ2-7 | TRBV3-1 | 15 | CASSLPGTGGVEQYF | TGTGCCAGCAGCCTTCCTGGGACAGGGGGAGTCGAGCAGTACTTC
once | . | TRBJ2-7 | TRBV4-1 | 19 | CASSQDWARFLDTVYEQYF | TGCGCCAGCAGCCAAGACTGGGCCCGATTTCTAGATACCGTTTACGAGCAGTACTTC
once | . | TRBJ2-1 | TRBV28 | 11 | CASSLGGVRFF | TGTGCCAGCAGTTTGGGTGGAGTTAGGTTCTTC
. | TRBD1 | TRBJ1-1 | TRBV29-1 | 13 | CSYVSGGNTEAFF | TGCAGCTACGTCTCAGGGGGGAACACTGAAGCTTTCTTT
. | . | TRBJ1-5 | TRBV4-2 | 16 | CASSQVSGYSNQPQHF | TGTGCCAGCAGCCAAGTTTCAGGTTATAGCAATCAGCCCCAGCATTTT
. | . | TRBJ2-7 | TRBV29-1 | 14 | CSVGDTPNSYEQYF | TGCAGCGTTGGGGACACCCCGAACTCCTACGAGCAGTACTTC
. | TRBD2 | TRBJ2-1 | TRBV6-5 | 17 | CASSYPGLAGDSNEQFF | TGTGCCAGCAGTTACCCGGGACTAGCGGGAGACAGTAATGAGCAGTTCTTC
. | TRBD1 | TRBJ1-5 | TRBV18 | 15 | CASSPTPDRGQPQHF | TGTGCCAGCTCACCCACGCCGGACAGGGGCCAGCCCCAGCATTTT
. | TRBD1 | TRBJ1-1 | TRBV28 | 14 | CASGATGFSAEAFF | TGTGCCAGCGGCGCGACAGGGTTTTCGGCTGAAGCTTTCTTT
once | TRBD2 | TRBJ2-4 | TRBV18 | 15 | CASSPPAGEGNIQYF | TGTGCCAGCTCACCACCTGCGGGAGAGGGGAACATTCAGTACTTC